The T cell receptor beta chain under discussion was sequenced for a study of blood T cell repertoires in COVID-19. About the research overall: Specimens from acute and convalescent COVID-19 originated in the United States, Italy and Spain. T cells, B-cell-depleted T cells, or PBMCs supplied cDNA or gDNA.

The CDR3 extends over 16 amino acids. The ends lost 6 bases at V and 1 base at J; junction bases unmatched: 9. CDR1 SGHNT and CDR2 YYREEE come from the germline V gene (reference sequence). Under the authors' procedure: The authors estimated nucleated cell counts from reference gene primer amplification. Here immunoSEQ multiplex PCR was the method, and the copy in TCRdb shows in-frame clones only, minus some. V and J calls and clone size are those listed in that table; D and trimming were worked out from the DNA. The profile shows roughly 150,000 clones, roughly 80% of them singletons. The chain combines TRBV5-4 with TRBJ2-2, with 7 positions matching TRBD1. This TCR was recovered from a woman at least 80 years old with acute or convalescent COVID-19. Sequenced material: peripheral blood. The CDR3 here is CASNPADRRNTGELFF. The DNA of the CDR3 is TGTGCCAGCAACCCGGCGGACAGGAGGAACACCGGGGAGCTGTTTTTT. The whole variable domain, remainder taken from reference TRBV5-4 and TRBJ2-2, is ETGVTQSPTHLIKTRGQQVTLRCSSQSGHNTVSWYQQALGQGPQFIFQYYREEENGRGNFPPRFSGLQFPNYSSELNVNALELDDSALYLCASNPADRRNTGELFFGEGSRLTVL.